The 25 T cell receptor beta chains presented below share a single source sample, sequenced in a study of shared clonotypes between healthy human individuals. Generated by immunoSEQ multiplex PCR, the TCRdb table keeps only in-frame clones and is missing some. The data hold 550,000 to 850,000 clones, with approximately 72% observed a single time. Sequencing was carried out using memory CD4+ T cells sorted from blood. Subset reported: CD45RA-negative fraction. The receptors here all came from a woman in her 30s in good health.

This sequence joins TRBV5-1 and TRBJ2-7; 8 nucleotides align to TRBD1. The junction had 10 bases not matched to a gene; V was cut back by 4 bases and J by 4 bases. The CDR3 contains 15 residues. Germline CDR1 and CDR2: SGHRS and YFSETQ. The CDR3 here is CASSAGQGAQYEQYF. As DNA, the CDR3 is TGCGCCAGCAGCGCAGGCCAGGGGGCGCAATACGAGCAGTACTTC. Complete variable domain (other parts from reference TRBV5-1 and TRBJ2-7): KAGVTQTPRYLIKTRGQQVTLSCSPISGHRSVSWYQQTPGQGLQFLFEYFSETQRNKGNFPGRFSGRQFSNSRSEMNVSTLELGDSALYLCASSAGQGAQYEQYFGPGTRLTVT.

The V gene is TRBV4-2, the J gene TRBJ2-5, with TRBD1 matching 8 bases. The CDR3 extends over 14 amino acids. Looked up from germline, CDR1 is LGHNA and CDR2 is YNFKEQ. J lost 5 bases, V lost 1 base, and 3 bases had no gene match. The CDR3 reads CASSQGQGWETQYF. The CDR3 coding sequence is TGTGCCAGCAGCCAAGGACAGGGGTGGGAGACCCAGTACTTC.

The chain uses TRBV13 and TRBJ2-7; TRBD2 might be the D (8 bases). CDR3 size: 14 residues. Germline V gene data show CDR1 as PRHDT and CDR2 as FYEKMQ (reference sequence). Trimming took off 5 bases at V and 2 bases at J, with 13 bases between the two ends. The CDR3 protein is CASSREGQTYEQYF. The CDR3 DNA follows: TGTGCCAGCAGCCGGGAGGGACAGACCTACGAGCAGTACTTC.

V and J are TRBV9 and TRBJ1-3; D is perhaps TRBD1 (6 bases). Germline V gene sequence: CDR1 SGDLS, CDR2 YYNGEE. The CDR3 contains 15 residues. Trimming took off 4 bases at V and 4 bases at J, with 15 bases between the two ends. CDR3 in DNA: TGTGCCAGCAGCCCATCGGGGGCGTTAGGAAACACCATATATTTT. This encodes CASSPSGALGNTIYF.

This clone was observed a handful of times. The chain combines TRBV19 with TRBJ1-5; D is unresolved. Trimming took 3 bases from V and 2 from J, leaving 8 bases between them. This CDR3 has 14 residues. Germline-derived CDR1 and CDR2 are LNHDA and SQIVND (reference sequence). The CDR3 spells CASSMGDRNQPQHF. CDR3 nucleotides: TGTGCCAGTAGTATGGGAGACCGCAATCAGCCCCAGCATTTT.

The chain carries TRBV19 and TRBJ2-1; a weak D match, TRBD2 (6 bases). This CDR3 has 14 residues. V gave up 4 bases and J gave up 5 bases, with 12 bases separating them. Germline V lookup: CDR1 LNHDA, CDR2 SQIVND (reference sequence). This CDR3 is CASSKGRLDNEQFF. The DNA of the CDR3 is TGTGCCAGTAGTAAGGGACGACTAGACAATGAGCAGTTCTTC.

The chain uses TRBV4-3 and TRBJ1-1; the D is unclear. V lost 1 base, J lost 11 bases, and 11 bases lay in between. The CDR3 totals 12 residues. Germline CDR1 and CDR2: LGHNA and YSLEER. In DNA form, the CDR3 reads TGCGCCAGCAGCCAAGCTTCGATGGGGGCTTTCTTT. Protein: CASSQASMGAFF.

This clone occurred a few times. V gene TRBV28 combines with J gene TRBJ1-5; D remains ambiguous. From germline, CDR1 is MDHEN and CDR2 SYDVKM. V lost 5 bases to trimming and J lost 3 bases, with 11 bases between them. CDR3 length equals 14 residues. The CDR3 spells CASSERRVNQPQHF. The CDR3 nucleotides read TGTGCCAGCAGTGAGCGCAGAGTCAATCAGCCCCAGCATTTT.

The V gene is TRBV29-1, the J gene TRBJ2-1; 13 nucleotides align to TRBD2. In germline, CDR1 is SQVTM, CDR2 ANQGSEA. The V gene end was trimmed by 5 bases and the J gene end by 5 bases; junction bases not matched to a gene: 6. This CDR3 is 15 amino acids long. The CDR3, as DNA: TGCAGCGTTTGGACTAGCGGGAGATACGACAATGAGCAGTTCTTC. It is translated as CSVWTSGRYDNEQFF.

The chain uses TRBV29-1 and TRBJ2-3; 7 nucleotides line up with TRBD2. CDR3 size: 14 residues. V lost 5 bases, J lost 5 bases, and 10 bases stayed unmatched. Germline values: CDR1 SQVTM, CDR2 ANQGSEA. The CDR3 spells CSVQPGLHIDTQYF. The CDR3 bases are TGCAGCGTTCAACCGGGACTACACATAGATACGCAGTATTTT.

The chain has TRBV28 and TRBJ2-7; 15 nucleotides match TRBD2. Germline CDR1 is MDHEN and CDR2 is SYDVKM. The V segment lost 1 base and the J segment 12 bases; nucleotides outside the gene matches: 7. The CDR3 length is 15 residues. The CDR3 region has the DNA TGTGCCAGCAGTTTATTCTGGACTAGCGGGAGGGCCATGTACTTC. Translation gives CASSLFWTSGRAMYF.

This clone was observed at least ten times. The J gene is TRBJ1-2, the V gene TRBV28; weak D call: TRBD1 (6 bases). The CDR3 totals 16 residues. The ends were cut back, 2 bases at V and 1 base at J, with 14 bases in the middle. CDR1 MDHEN and CDR2 SYDVKM come from the germline V gene. Written as DNA, the CDR3 is TGTGCCAGCAGTTTAGGGACAATGACATTTAACTATGGCTACACCTTC. This sequence encodes CASSLGTMTFNYGYTF.

The chain is built from TRBV28 and TRBJ2-1; D gene uncertain. CDR3 length: 13 amino acids. Trimming took 1 base from V and 7 from J, leaving 8 bases between them. CDR1 MDHEN and CDR2 SYDVKM come from the germline V gene. CDR3 nucleotide sequence: TGTGCCAGCAGTTTATCGGGCCTAAATGAGCAGTTCTTC. Protein: CASSLSGLNEQFF.

This clone has more than one count but fewer than ten. The chain uses TRBV19 and TRBJ2-7; 7 bases are a match to TRBD1. Losses at the gene ends were 4 bases for V and 3 bases for J; bases not matched to a gene: 9. Germline V lookup: CDR1 LNHDA, CDR2 SQIVND (reference sequence). This CDR3 contains 15 residues. The CDR3 protein is CASSTQTGNVYEQYF. In DNA form, the CDR3 reads TGTGCCAGTAGTACCCAGACAGGGAACGTCTACGAGCAGTACTTC.

For this clone: Other nucleotide sequences in the sample specify the same CDR3. This rearrangement joins TRBV27 to TRBJ2-1; 9 nucleotides align to TRBD2. V shed 2 bases, J shed 7 bases, and the junction held 6 bases outside the gene matches. Looked up from germline, CDR1 is MNHEY and CDR2 is SMNVEV (reference sequence). The CDR3 is 15 amino acids. The CDR3 loop reads CASSLLAGGLNEQFF. The CDR3 DNA follows: TGTGCCAGCAGTTTACTGGCGGGAGGGCTGAATGAGCAGTTCTTC.

This CDR3 reads CASNRDTNTEAFF. CDR3 bases: TGCGCCAGCAACAGGGATACAAACACTGAAGCTTTCTTT. The V and J genes are TRBV5-1 and TRBJ1-1, with a possible D match to TRBD1 (6 bases). The CDR3 consists of 13 residues. Germline V gene data show CDR1 as SGHRS and CDR2 as YFSETQ. V lost 6 bases and J lost 2, with 11 bases in between.

The chain employs TRBV29-1 and TRBJ2-7; weak D call: TRBD2 (6 bases). V dropped 7 bases and J dropped 3 bases, with 19 bases sitting between them. CDR1 is SQVTM, CDR2 ANQGSEA, per germline. This CDR3 is built from 14 residues. DNA for the CDR3: TGCAGCGCCTCCAGCTACGGGAGTGACTACGAGCAGTACTTC. Protein product: CSASSYGSDYEQYF.

This chain connects TRBV16 to TRBJ2-5, with D unresolved. The CDR3 covers 13 residues. Germline V lookup: CDR1 KGHSY, CDR2 FQNENV. V lost 0 bases and J 1 base, leaving 3 bases between the germline ends. CDR3 nucleotide sequence: TGTGCCAGCAGCCAATCGGGCCAAGAGACCCAGTACTTC. Protein: CASSQSGQETQYF.

The V and J genes are TRBV28 and TRBJ2-4; no clear D. V was trimmed by 3 bases and J by 5 bases, leaving 2 bases between them. Per the germline V gene, CDR1 is MDHEN and CDR2 is SYDVKM. This CDR3 is 11 amino acids long. The CDR3 DNA is TGTGCCAGCAGTTTTCAAAACATTCAGTACTTC. Translating it yields CASSFQNIQYF.

The rearrangement uses TRBV6-6 and TRBJ2-7; 10 positions match TRBD1. CDR3 size: 16 residues. Trimming took 5 bases from V and 6 from J; bases not matched to a gene: 13. The germline V gene encodes CDR1 MNHNY and CDR2 SVGAGI (reference sequence). The CDR3 loop reads CASSGRDRGALREQYF. The CDR3 nucleotides are TGTGCCAGCAGTGGCCGGGACAGGGGTGCCCTCCGCGAGCAGTACTTC.

The rearrangement joins TRBV11-2 to TRBJ2-7; D ambiguous. This CDR3 is 12 amino acids long. Looked up from germline, CDR1 is SGHAT and CDR2 is FQNNGV. Trimming took off 2 bases at V and 5 bases at J, with 7 bases between the two ends. As DNA, the CDR3 is TGTGCCAGCAGCTTAACCGGCAACGAGCAGTACTTC. Its protein product is CASSLTGNEQYF. Full variable domain (remainder filled in from reference TRBV11-2 and TRBJ2-7): EAGVAQSPRYKIIEKRQSVAFWCNPISGHATLYWYQQILGQGPKLLIQFQNNGVVDDSQLPKDRFSAERLKGVDSTLKIQPAKLEDSAVYLCASSLTGNEQYFGPGTRLTVT.

The V call is TRBV19, the J call TRBJ2-7; D is perhaps TRBD2 (5 bases). The CDR3 totals 16 residues. Trimming took off 0 bases at V and 0 bases at J, with 12 bases between the two ends. Per the germline V gene, CDR1 is LNHDA and CDR2 is SQIVND (reference sequence). In DNA, the CDR3 is TGTGCCAGTAGTATAGACCCAGACACTAGCTCCTACGAGCAGTACTTC. This codes for CASSIDPDTSSYEQYF.

The chain joins TRBV10-3 to TRBJ1-1; D not certain. This CDR3 has 13 residues. The germline V gene has CDR1 ENHRY and CDR2 SYGVKD. Trimming left V 4 bases short and J 1 base short, with 7 bases between. As DNA, the CDR3 is TGTGCCATCAGTGTGGGGTCGAACACTGAAGCTTTCTTT. Protein product: CAISVGSNTEAFF.

The gene calls are TRBV5-4 and TRBJ2-1; the match to TRBD2 covers 13 bases. The ends lost 4 bases at V and 8 bases at J; junction bases unmatched: 9. Germline V gene sequence: CDR1 SGHNT, CDR2 YYREEE (reference sequence). This CDR3 has 16 residues. CDR3 sequence: CASSRRTSGSSHEQFF. In DNA form, the CDR3 reads TGTGCCAGCAGCCGGAGGACTAGCGGGAGTAGCCATGAGCAGTTCTTC.

This clone appeared many times. The chain combines TRBV21-1 with TRBJ1-4; the table names TRBD1, a call not compared with the DNA. TRBV21-1 is shown as a pseudogene. The CDR3 is made up of 14 amino acids. CDR3: CASQTGTANEKLFF. In DNA form, the CDR3 reads TGTGCCAGCCAGACCGGGACAGCTAATGAAAAACTGTTTTTT.